Following are 32 T cell receptor beta chains from one sample sequenced in a study of cytomegalovirus exposure and HLA in healthy donors. This PCR relied on a set of 60 Vbeta primers and 13 Jbeta primers. The repertoire was sequenced with immunoSEQ multiplex PCR; TCRdb's copy has only in-frame clones and lacks some. Here the sample spans fewer than 200,000 clones, about four fifths being singletons. The sequenced sample consisted of PBMCs. The receptors come from a female donor in good health and CMV-seronegative.

This clone was detected once. The V and J genes are TRBV29-1 and TRBJ2-5; perhaps TRBD2 as D (6 bases). The DNA matches TRBJ2-7 better at its end, which makes the J call doubtful. The CDR3 is 14 residues long. Germline assignment: CDR1 SQVTM and CDR2 ANQGSEA. The CDR3 loop is CSALILAASYEQYF. CDR3 bases: TGCAGCGCCTTGATTTTAGCGGCCTCCTACGAGCAGTACTTC.

The chain employs TRBV18 and TRBJ2-3; 8 nucleotides align to TRBD1. V trimming: 3 bases; J trimming: 2 bases; junction bases outside the gene matches: 4. There are 15 residues in the CDR3. In germline, CDR1 is KGHSH, CDR2 LQKENI. The CDR3 DNA sequence: TGTGCCAGCTCACCCCAGGGACAGGACACAGATACGCAGTATTTT. Translation gives CASSPQGQDTDTQYF.

The J gene is TRBJ2-5, the V gene TRBV6-5; perhaps TRBD1 as D (6 bases). The J call may not be correct, given that the DNA end is closer to TRBJ2-7. The CDR3 covers 13 residues. Germline lookup yields CDR1 MNHEY and CDR2 SVGAGI. The CDR3 is CASKETGTYEQYF. In DNA, the CDR3 is TGTGCCAGCAAAGAGACAGGTACCTACGAGCAGTACTTC.

The rearrangement links TRBV16 to TRBJ1-2, with a tentative D call TRBD1 (5 bases). The CDR3 covers 16 residues. Germline assignment: CDR1 KGHSY and CDR2 FQNENV. Trimming removed 4 bases from V and 4 bases from J, with 19 bases in between. CDR3 DNA sequence: TGTGCCAGCAGCCCCGCGACCCCCAAGGGACTCTATGGCTACACCTTC. This sequence encodes CASSPATPKGLYGYTF.

The genes are TRBV11-1 and TRBJ2-7; perhaps TRBD1 as D (6 bases). With 0 bases removed from V and 3 bases from J, the gap between germline ends came to 15 bases. The CDR3 contains 16 residues. Germline CDR1 reads SGHAT; CDR2 reads FQDESV (reference sequence). The CDR3 protein is CASSLAPTGFIYEQYF. The CDR3, as DNA: TGTGCCAGCAGCTTAGCCCCCACAGGGTTTATCTACGAGCAGTACTTC.

This chain uses TRBV4-3 with TRBJ2-4; TRBD1 agrees at 7 bases. Trimming at V came to 0 bases and at J to 7 bases, leaving 9 bases not matched to a gene. The CDR3 runs 16 residues. Germline V gene data show CDR1 as LGHNA and CDR2 as YSLEER. The CDR3 region is CASSQEFRGLANIQYF. In DNA form, the CDR3 reads TGCGCCAGCAGCCAAGAATTCAGGGGGTTGGCTAACATTCAGTACTTC.

The chain links TRBV15 to TRBJ1-3; D is possibly TRBD1 (6 bases). The CDR3 contains 15 residues. CDR1 is LNHNV and CDR2 is YYDKDF in the germline V gene (reference sequence). The V and J ends lost 7 bases and 0 bases respectively, with 13 bases between them. In nucleotides, the CDR3 is TGTGCCACCACCCAGACAGGTTCCTCTGGAAACACCATATATTTT. As protein: CATTQTGSSGNTIYF.

The rearrangement uses TRBV4-3 and TRBJ2-1, with D possibly matching TRBD2 (5 bases). V was cut by 1 base and J by 6 bases, with 10 bases left in between. Germline V lookup: CDR1 LGHNA, CDR2 YSLEER. This CDR3 comprises 14 residues. CDR3 nucleotides: TGCGCCAGCAGCCAAGTAGGGAGCTCCAATGAGCAGTTCTTC. The encoded protein is CASSQVGSSNEQFF.

This chain joins TRBV7-9 and TRBJ2-1; 14 bases are shared with TRBD2. The germline V gene has CDR1 SEHNR and CDR2 FQNEAQ (reference sequence). Germline trimming cut 1 base from V and 6 bases from J; bases unmatched to any gene: 11. CDR3 size: 19 residues. The CDR3 bases are TGTGCCAGCAGCTTAGTCCAGGGGACTAGCGGGAGAGATAGCAATGAGCAGTTCTTC. It encodes CASSLVQGTSGRDSNEQFF.

This chain uses TRBV6-4 with TRBJ2-5, with D possibly matching TRBD2 (5 bases). The CDR3 runs to 14 residues. Germline V gene lookup returns CDR1 MRHNA and CDR2 SNTAGT. The V and J ends lost 3 bases and 3 bases respectively, with 11 bases between them. CDR3 region: CASSEEDGKETQYF. DNA for the CDR3: TGTGCCAGCAGTGAGGAAGACGGGAAAGAGACCCAGTACTTC.

The genes are TRBV6-5 and TRBJ2-7; the D gene is possibly TRBD1 (6 bases). Trimming removed 1 base at V and 0 bases at J, with 10 bases between. Germline CDR1 and CDR2: MNHEY and SVGAGI. This CDR3 spans 15 amino acids. This CDR3 is CASSYYQGSSYEQYF. For the CDR3, the DNA is TGTGCCAGCAGTTACTACCAGGGGAGCTCCTACGAGCAGTACTTC.

V is TRBV5-1 and J is TRBJ2-7, with 9 bases fitting TRBD2. With 3 bases clipped from V and 0 bases from J, the junction kept 13 bases outside the gene matches. CDR1 and CDR2 from the germline V gene are SGHRS and YFSETQ. The CDR3 is 18 residues long. CDR3 amino acids: CASSWGRLAGTHSYEQYF. Here the CDR3 DNA reads TGCGCCAGCAGCTGGGGTCGTCTAGCGGGGACCCACTCCTACGAGCAGTACTTC. Using reference TRBV5-1 and TRBJ2-7 for the parts outside the CDR3, the full variable domain is KAGVTQTPRYLIKTRGQQVTLSCSPISGHRSVSWYQQTPGQGLQFLFEYFSETQRNKGNFPGRFSGRQFSNSRSEMNVSTLELGDSALYLCASSWGRLAGTHSYEQYFGPGTRLTVT.

The CDR3 reads CASSQGTLNQPQHF. The CDR3 DNA reads as TGTGCCAGCAGCCAGGGGACATTGAATCAGCCCCAGCATTTT. The rearrangement joins TRBV7-6 to TRBJ1-5, with D maybe TRBD1 (6 bases). Germline loops: CDR1 SGHVS, CDR2 FNYEAQ. The CDR3 loop spans 14 amino acids. With 5 bases removed from V and 4 bases from J, the gap between germline ends came to 12 bases.

The V call is TRBV4-1, the J call TRBJ2-3, with D perhaps TRBD2 (5 bases). Trimming pared 3 bases from V and 6 bases from J, leaving 16 bases between. Germline V CDR1 and CDR2: MGHRA, YSYEKL. The CDR3 is 15 amino acids. The CDR3 loop reads CASSHLLEGADTQYF. The CDR3 DNA is TGCGCCAGCAGCCACCTCCTCGAGGGTGCGGATACGCAGTATTTT.

The genes are TRBV30 and TRBJ2-5; D is possibly TRBD1 (6 bases). The CDR3 loop spans 15 amino acids. Trimming took 0 bases from V and 4 from J, leaving 15 bases between them. The V gene's germline CDR1 is GTSNPN and CDR2 SVGIG (reference sequence). CDR3 sequence reads: CAWSVRVGAGETQYF. In DNA form, the CDR3 reads TGTGCCTGGAGTGTACGGGTGGGGGCCGGAGAGACCCAGTACTTC.

This clone was detected only a few times. The chain has TRBV5-1 and TRBJ2-2; D gene ambiguous. CDR3 length: 14 residues. V gave up 0 bases and J gave up 3 bases, with 6 bases separating them. Germline CDR1 SGHRS, CDR2 YFSETQ. The CDR3 region is CASSLDTYTGELFF. DNA of the CDR3: TGCGCCAGCAGCTTGGACACGTACACCGGGGAGCTGTTTTTT.

The chain joins TRBV12-5 to TRBJ1-4; a possible D gene is TRBD1 (6 bases). This CDR3 is built from 14 residues. The germline V gene has CDR1 LGHNT and CDR2 FRNRAP. V dropped 6 bases and J dropped 4 bases, with 12 bases sitting between them. CDR3 sequence (DNA): TGTGCTAGTGGAACAGGGTCGAATAATGAAAAACTGTTTTTT. The encoded protein is CASGTGSNNEKLFF. Supplemented by reference TRBV12-5 and TRBJ1-4, the full variable domain reads DARVTQTPRHKVTEMGQEVTMRCQPILGHNTVFWYRQTMMQGLELLAYFRNRAPLDDSGMPKDRFSAEMPDATLATLKIQPSEPRDSAVYFCASGTGSNNEKLFFGSGTQLSVL.

The J gene is TRBJ2-1, the V gene TRBV7-2; D remains ambiguous. Germline V gene sequence: CDR1 SGHTA, CDR2 FQGNSA. The CDR3 has 15 residues. With 6 bases removed from V and 4 bases from J, the gap between germline ends came to 16 bases. This CDR3 is CASSFSIEVYNEQFF. The CDR3, as DNA: TGTGCCAGCAGTTTCTCGATAGAAGTTTACAATGAGCAGTTCTTC.

The chain uses TRBV7-3 and TRBJ1-1; D uncertain. The CDR3 is made up of 16 amino acids. V gave up 5 bases and J gave up 4 bases, with 20 bases separating them. Germline V gene data show CDR1 as SGHTA and CDR2 as FQGTGA. The CDR3 DNA follows: TGTGCCAGCAGCGCACTATCTTTGGGTAGGAGCACTGAAGCTTTCTTT. Amino acid sequence: CASSALSLGRSTEAFF.

CDR3 nucleotide sequence: TGCGCCAGCAGCCAAGAGTGGAGAGGCGAGGCTAAGCAGTTCTTC. Its protein product is CASSQEWRGEAKQFF. This chain joins TRBV4-1 and TRBJ2-1; D is undetermined. V gave up 0 bases and J gave up 11 bases, with 17 bases separating them. This CDR3 is built from 15 residues. Germline assignment: CDR1 MGHRA and CDR2 YSYEKL.

This clone was counted only a few times. The gene calls are TRBV2 and TRBJ2-7; maybe TRBD1 (5 bases). V gave up 4 bases and J gave up 2 bases, with 21 bases separating them. This CDR3 has 17 residues. Germline V gene data show CDR1 as SNHLY and CDR2 as FYNNEI. The CDR3 spells CASSGMVVAPGTYEQYF. The CDR3 coding sequence is TGTGCCAGCAGTGGTATGGTGGTCGCTCCAGGGACCTACGAGCAGTACTTC. Looking up the rest from reference TRBV2 and TRBJ2-7 gives the full variable domain: EPEVTQTPSHQVTQMGQEVILRCVPISNHLYFYWYRQILGQKVEFLVSFYNNEISEKSEIFDDQFSVERPDGSNFTLKIRSTKLEDSAMYFCASSGMVVAPGTYEQYFGPGTRLTVT.

This chain links TRBV5-1 with TRBJ1-2, with D maybe TRBD1 (5 bases). The length of the CDR3 is 16 residues. The germline V and J ends were trimmed by 4 bases and 1 base, with 17 bases remaining between them. Per the germline V gene, CDR1 is SGHRS and CDR2 is YFSETQ. The CDR3 reads CASSAIQESGNYGYTF. The CDR3 nucleotides are TGCGCCAGCAGCGCGATACAGGAGTCGGGTAACTATGGCTACACCTTC.

The J gene is TRBJ2-7, the V gene TRBV4-1, with 7 nucleotides matching TRBD2. The ends lost 4 bases at V and 0 bases at J; junction bases unmatched: 9. Germline CDR1 is MGHRA and CDR2 is YSYEKL. The CDR3 is 16 residues long. DNA of the CDR3: TGCGCCAGCAGCCGAGGCCCCGGGACTATCTCCTACGAGCAGTACTTC. It codes for CASSRGPGTISYEQYF.

This sequence joins TRBV7-6 and TRBJ2-7; D perhaps matches TRBD2 (6 bases). Deletions cut 0 bases from V and 6 bases from J, with 21 bases between. The length of the CDR3 is 17 residues. CDR1 SGHVS and CDR2 FNYEAQ come from the germline V gene. The CDR3 here is CASSLAGGGGLLSEQYF. CDR3 sequence (DNA): TGTGCCAGCAGCTTAGCGGGGGGTGGAGGGCTCCTCAGCGAGCAGTACTTC. The complete variable domain, with remaining parts taken from reference TRBV7-6 and TRBJ2-7, reads GAGVSQSPRYKVTKRGQDVALRCDPISGHVSLYWYRQALGQGPEFLTYFNYEAQQDKSGLPNDRFSAERPEGSISTLTIQRTEQRDSAMYRCASSLAGGGGLLSEQYFGPGTRLTVT.

V usage is TRBV11-2 and J usage is TRBJ2-7; TRBD2 matches at 9 bases. CDR3 length: 16 amino acids. V dropped 0 bases and J dropped 2; count of bases not matched to a gene: 5. From germline, CDR1 is SGHAT and CDR2 FQNNGV. The CDR3 region is CASSLDRAGGTYEQYF. DNA of the CDR3: TGTGCCAGCAGCTTAGATCGTGCGGGAGGGACCTACGAGCAGTACTTC.

Concerning this clone: Different DNA sequences within this sample yield the same CDR3. V gene TRBV2 combines with J gene TRBJ2-3, with unresolved D. This CDR3 has 12 residues. V was shortened by 1 base and J by 5 bases, with 4 bases between the two germline ends. The germline gives CDR1 SNHLY, CDR2 FYNNEI. The CDR3 region is CASSEGRDTQYF. DNA for the CDR3: TGTGCCAGCAGTGAAGGGAGAGATACGCAGTATTTT. Variable domain in full (rest from reference TRBV2 and TRBJ2-3): EPEVTQTPSHQVTQMGQEVILRCVPISNHLYFYWYRQILGQKVEFLVSFYNNEISEKSEIFDDQFSVERPDGSNFTLKIRSTKLEDSAMYFCASSEGRDTQYFGPGTRLTVL.

About this clone itself: The same CDR3 arises from other DNA sequences in this sample as well. The chain employs TRBV5-1 and TRBJ2-3; 7 bases fit TRBD2. Germline CDR1 SGHRS, CDR2 YFSETQ. V was pared by 3 bases and J by 4 bases, with 5 bases of the junction left unmatched. The CDR3 is 14 amino acids. The CDR3 DNA sequence: TGCGCCAGCAGCTATGACAGCGGGGCAGATACGCAGTATTTT. Translating it yields CASSYDSGADTQYF.

This sequence joins TRBV14 and TRBJ1-1; TRBD1 matches at 8 bases. With V trimmed by 0 bases and J by 5 bases, 5 bases remained unmatched. The CDR3 sequence is 15 residues long. The germline V gene has CDR1 SGHDN and CDR2 FVKESK. In DNA form, the CDR3 reads TGTGCCAGCAGCCAAGACAGGGGGCGGGAGACTGAAGCTTTCTTT. As protein: CASSQDRGRETEAFF.

This chain connects TRBV19 to TRBJ2-5; D remains unclear. Looked up from germline, CDR1 is LNHDA and CDR2 is SQIVND (reference sequence). The CDR3 loop spans 14 amino acids. Trimming stripped 5 bases from V and 4 bases from J, with 14 bases between. In nucleotides, the CDR3 is TGTGCCAGTAGTCCTAGACCTGGTCGAGAGACCCAGTACTTC. It yields the protein CASSPRPGRETQYF.

The chain joins TRBV20-1 to TRBJ2-1, with a weak D call TRBD1 (7 bases). CDR1 DFQATT and CDR2 SNEGSKA come from the germline V gene (reference sequence). V lost 6 bases to trimming and J lost 13 bases, with 16 bases between them. The CDR3 loop spans 11 amino acids. The CDR3, as DNA: TGCAGTGCACGACAGGGACTGGGACAGTTCTTC. Protein sequence: CSARQGLGQFF.

The chain couples TRBV7-9 to TRBJ2-3, with TRBD2 matching over 11 bases. V trimming: 5 bases; J trimming: 6 bases; junction bases outside the gene matches: 10. Germline V gene data show CDR1 as SEHNR and CDR2 as FQNEAQ (reference sequence). The CDR3 has 16 amino acids. The CDR3 DNA reads as TGTGCCAGCAGCCCAAATAGCGGGAGGGCCGAGGATACGCAGTATTTT. This sequence encodes CASSPNSGRAEDTQYF.

The chain carries TRBV11-3 and TRBJ2-2, with 7 bases lining up with TRBD2. Germline V CDR1 and CDR2: SGHNT, YENEEA. The J segment lost 4 bases and the V segment lost 5 bases, leaving 13 bases of the junction unmatched. CDR3 length: 17 residues. CDR3 sequence: CASSPTVRWGGTGELFF. CDR3 nucleotide sequence: TGTGCCAGCAGCCCCACTGTAAGGTGGGGGGGCACCGGGGAGCTGTTTTTT.